This TCR beta chain is drawn from a study of blood T cell repertoires in COVID-19 (dated by TCRdb to 2018 to 2021). With regard to the full study: Collaborator samples came from the United States, Italy and Spain and covered acute and convalescent phases of COVID-19. The prospective study material was composed of cDNA or gDNA derived from T cells, B-cell-depleted T cells, or PBMCs. The dataset comprised deeply sampled blood TCRbeta repertoires from subjects exposed to, actively infected with, or recovered from COVID-19. The repertoires were released in a freely available public database meant as a resource for research on the immune response to SARS-CoV-2. Samples came from the ongoing ImmuneRACE study (first 160 participants) plus 1,254 subjects from 6 global collaborators. Sample metadata almost always included a de-identified subject ID, COVID-19 status, age in years and sex. Where HLA class I and class II types were available, the types were taken from metadata supplied by the sample provider, not from assay-based typing. The full study reports these points: Clinical and demographic metadata were provided uncurated, with the amount varying by source and participant.

In the prospective study, participants were roughly 18 to 100 years old, resided in 24 geographic areas of the United States, and were enrolled through a virtual design. Cohort assignment in the prospective study relied on participant-reported clinical history from a screening survey and a study questionnaire. ImmuneRACE Cohort 3 recovered participants were defined by two consecutive negative NP/OP PCR tests, healthcare professional clearance, or symptom resolution. Mobile phlebotomists in the prospective study collected whole blood, serum and a nasopharyngeal or oropharyngeal swab from every participant. Participants in the prospective study had the option to provide additional blood draws and questionnaires over a roughly two-month period. Prospective study blood samples were shipped either frozen or at room temperature before DNA extraction. The immunoSEQ Assay, a bias-controlled multiplex PCR, was used to amplify TCRbeta CDR3 regions from genomic DNA. Per the source publication's procedure: The number of nucleated cells in each sample was estimated from the amplification of reference gene primers within the assay. Sequence reads were collapsed and filtered to measure the absolute abundance of every unique TCRbeta CDR3 rearrangement. For each sample, productive Simpson clonality was calculated as the square root of Simpson's diversity index across productive rearrangements. TCRdb holds this immuneACCESS table with in-frame rearrangements only. Some clones are missing; in checked studies, unresolved V genes explain under half, and the rest has no known cause. The V and J calls and clone size were taken over from that table, and D and trimming were inferred from the DNA. Here the sample has 310,000 or so clones; around 89% occur a single time. The biggest ten clones account for around a tenth of the sample.

Turning to this clone: Its recognized antigen is unknown. No much larger clonotype is one base removed from it; base qualities were not supplied.

The CDR3 runs 15 residues from the cysteine to the phenylalanine. The DNA shown is the 45-base CDR3, in frame from base 1. Germline trimming amounts to 5 bases on V and 0 bases on J, with 5 as the count of junction bases outside the gene matches. CDR1 SGDLS and CDR2 YYNGEE are derived from the germline V gene. The receptor was derived from a woman between 40 and 50 years old who had recovered from COVID-19. The sample comprised PBMCs or T cells enriched from blood (not recorded which). The chain uses TRBV9 and TRBJ2-7; 10 bases in the junction line up with TRBD1. At the DNA level, the sequence is TGTGCCAGCAGTCGGGACAGGGGCAACTCCTACGAGCAGTACTTC. Its coded protein is CASSRDRGNSYEQYF.